This T cell receptor (beta chain) was sequenced in a study of vaccination and CD4 T cells after COVID-19. Study overall: Taking of post-vaccine samples occurred a median approximately 70 days after dose two (range 14 to 241). No peptide, an HIV-1 Nef pool, or a CEFX pool was what each control culture received. Study-wide points: Recorded median SARS-CoV-2-reactive clonotype numbers increased from about 20 to 38 without reaching significance.

The germline CDR1 and CDR2 sequences are SGHDT and YYEEEE. After removal of 4 bases from V and 2 bases from J, the junction contained 7 bases not matched to a gene. The CDR3 sequence is 15 residues long. To note about this clonotype: The antigen remains unidentified.

The treatment denotes: roughly 10-day PBMC culture with coronavirus spike peptide pools or control peptides (ViraFEST assay). Oncomine TCR Beta short-read sequencing was applied to DNA from cultured CD4+ T cells. MiXCR, applied by TCRdb to the PCR reads, yields one record per CDR3 protein. The sample has under 20,000 distinct CDR3 sequences; about half are singletons. Sequencing used CD4+ T cells from blood, cultured in vitro, obtained after SARS-CoV-2 vaccination. V gene TRBV5-6 combines with J gene TRBJ2-7; 9 bases are shared with TRBD1. This clonotype was sampled from a human donor who had recovered from COVID-19. This CDR3 reads CASSVGGQGTYEQYF. In DNA, the CDR3 is TGTGCCAGCAGCGTGGGGGGACAGGGCACCTACGAGCAGTACTTC.